The entry below describes one T cell receptor beta chain. The data were taken from a study of cytomegalovirus exposure and HLA in healthy donors. 60 Vbeta and 13 Jbeta primers were used in PCR. The table came from immunoSEQ multiplex PCR; TCRdb's copy has only in-frame clones and leaves some out. The sample shows roughly 150,000 clones, around 80% of them seen only once. Germline CDR1 is SGHRS and CDR2 is YFSETQ. The CDR3 sequence is 15 residues long. J lost 4 bases, V lost 5 bases, and 7 bases had no gene match. This rearrangement joins TRBV5-1 to TRBJ2-5, with 11 bases fitting TRBD1. This clonotype originated in a male donor in good health and CMV-seronegative. The sequenced material came from PBMCs. CDR3 bases: TGCGCCAGCAGTAAAGGACAGGGGGCTGTAGAGACCCAGTACTTC. Protein: CASSKGQGAVETQYF.